The source of this T cell receptor (beta chain) is a study of STAT5B mutations in CD4+ large granular lymphocyte leukemia. Clones were sequenced by immunoSEQ multiplex PCR, and TCRdb holds only the in-frame ones, with some missing. The sample holds about 35,000 clones, roughly four fifths seen once. Overall study results and limits: Top patient clones used TRBV06 genes more often: 8/27 versus 2/35 in controls. Without putative leukemic clones, patient CD4-sorted repertoires remained more clonal than healthy CD4+ repertoires.

As concerns this clone: The antigen is not known.

CDR3 length: 13 residues. Trimming removed 5 bases at V and 7 bases at J, with 12 bases between. The V gene's germline CDR1 is SGHVS and CDR2 FQNEAQ. The sample was CD4+ T cells from blood buffy coats. The TCR originated in a human donor in good health. The gene calls are TRBV7-8 and TRBJ2-1; D gene ambiguous. The CDR3 here is CASSRPALNEQFF. The DNA of the CDR3 is TGTGCCAGCAGCCGACCCGCCTTAAATGAGCAGTTCTTC.